These 22 T cell receptor beta chains were sequenced from one sample in a study of T cell responses to AZD1222 COVID-19 vaccine. The table came from immunoSEQ multiplex PCR; TCRdb's copy has only in-frame clones and leaves some out. Of some 130,000 clones listed, approximately 90% were seen once; the top ten hold more than 1%. The sequenced sample was peripheral blood, obtained 28 days after the second AZD1222 dose. The receptors were gathered from an adult who received the AZD1222 COVID-19 vaccine.

J is TRBJ2-1 and V is TRBV7-6; 8 positions match TRBD1. The CDR3 totals 14 residues. Per germline, CDR1 SGHVS and CDR2 FNYEAQ. Trimming at V came to 1 base and at J to 15 bases, leaving 11 bases not matched to a gene. The CDR3 nucleotides are TGTGCCAGCAGCTTAGACCCAAGGACAGGGCATTTGTTCTTC. It translates to CASSLDPRTGHLFF.

The V gene is TRBV19, the J gene TRBJ1-1; 12 bases fit TRBD1. The CDR3 is made up of 17 amino acids. In germline, CDR1 is LNHDA, CDR2 SQIVND (reference sequence). The trim removed 3 bases at V and 1 base at J, leaving 6 bases unmatched. CDR3 bases: TGTGCCAGTAGTATCTCCGGGACAGGGGGCGCGAACACTGAAGCTTTCTTT. Amino acid sequence: CASSISGTGGANTEAFF.

V is TRBV5-1 and J is TRBJ2-7, with D maybe TRBD2 (6 bases). This CDR3 comprises 15 residues. Looked up from germline, CDR1 is SGHRS and CDR2 is YFSETQ. Trimming removed 2 bases from V and 1 base from J, with 13 bases in between. This chain's CDR3 is CASSFSGSRSYEQYF. The CDR3 nucleotides are TGCGCCAGCAGCTTCTCCGGGAGTAGGTCCTACGAGCAGTACTTC.

J is TRBJ2-1 and V is TRBV10-3; 10 bases are a match to TRBD1. The length of the CDR3 is 14 residues. The V and J ends lost 6 bases and 5 bases, in that order; junction bases with no gene match: 4. The germline CDR1 and CDR2 sequences are ENHRY and SYGVKD. The CDR3 DNA reads TGTGCCATCAGCGGGACAGGGGCCCACAATGAGCAGTTCTTC. Translating gives CAISGTGAHNEQFF.

The chain combines TRBV30 with TRBJ1-2; a weak D match, TRBD1 (6 bases). Germline loops: CDR1 GTSNPN, CDR2 SVGIG (reference sequence). CDR3 size: 15 residues. The V and J ends lost 1 base and 4 bases respectively, with 16 bases between them. This chain's CDR3 is CAWSELDRVSYGYTF. The CDR3 DNA sequence: TGTGCCTGGAGTGAATTGGACAGAGTAAGCTATGGCTACACCTTC.

The chain recombines TRBV7-3 with TRBJ2-3; D remains unclear. Germline V gives CDR1 SGHTA, CDR2 FQGTGA. Trimming cost V 5 bases and J 3 bases, with 15 bases left between them. This CDR3 is built from 15 residues. CDR3 bases: TGTGCCAGCAGCCTCGGCCAGTTTAGTACAGATACGCAGTATTTT. Amino acid sequence: CASSLGQFSTDTQYF.

This sequence joins TRBV28 and TRBJ2-1; D gene uncertain. CDR3 length: 15 amino acids. From germline, CDR1 is MDHEN and CDR2 SYDVKM. The V gene lost 2 bases and the J gene lost 0 bases, with 8 bases spanning the gap. CDR3 residues: CASSLRLGSYNEQFF. In nucleotides, the CDR3 is TGTGCCAGCAGTTTACGTCTGGGCTCCTACAATGAGCAGTTCTTC.

V is TRBV18 and J is TRBJ2-3; 10 nucleotides match TRBD2. This CDR3 contains 18 residues. Germline-derived CDR1 and CDR2 are KGHSH and LQKENI. The trim removed 3 bases at V and 1 base at J, leaving 10 bases unmatched. CDR3 sequence: CASSPLASSGSGTDTQYF. The CDR3 DNA is TGTGCCAGCTCACCCCTGGCCTCTAGCGGGAGTGGCACAGATACGCAGTATTTT.

The chain links TRBV20-1 to TRBJ1-2; no clear D gene. Trimming removed 3 bases from V and 0 bases from J, with 2 bases in between. The CDR3 totals 11 residues. Germline assignment: CDR1 DFQATT and CDR2 SNEGSKA (reference sequence). The CDR3 spells CSASTNYGYTF. The DNA for the CDR3 is TGCAGTGCTAGTACTAACTATGGCTACACCTTC.

The chain carries TRBV5-1 and TRBJ2-3, with 7 bases fitting TRBD1. This CDR3 has 15 residues. Germline V CDR1 and CDR2: SGHRS, YFSETQ. The V gene end was trimmed by 0 bases and the J gene end by 3 bases; junction bases not matched to a gene: 4. The chain's CDR3 is CASSLGQGPTDTQYF. CDR3 DNA: TGCGCCAGCAGCTTGGGACAGGGACCGACAGATACGCAGTATTTT.

The chain has TRBV5-1 and TRBJ2-1; 11 bases align to TRBD2. The V segment lost 0 bases and the J segment 4 bases; nucleotides outside the gene matches: 3. CDR1 and CDR2 (germline): SGHRS, YFSETQ. This CDR3 region has 16 residues. CDR3 in DNA: TGCGCCAGCAGCTTGGGTGGGACTAGCGGTTACAATGAGCAGTTCTTC. It is translated as CASSLGGTSGYNEQFF.

The chain has TRBV7-3 and TRBJ2-1; the D call may be TRBD1 or TRBD2 (5 bases each). The CDR3 has 15 amino acids. Per the germline V gene, CDR1 is SGHTA and CDR2 is FQGTGA. Deletions cut 5 bases from V and 5 bases from J, with 16 bases between. Written as DNA, the CDR3 is TGTGCCAGCAGCCGAACGGCTTCGGGACACAATGAGCAGTTCTTC. Translated: CASSRTASGHNEQFF.

V usage is TRBV4-1 and J usage is TRBJ2-4; 9 bases match TRBD2. V was pared by 5 bases and J by 4 bases, with 3 bases of the junction left unmatched. Germline V gene data show CDR1 as MGHRA and CDR2 as YSYEKL. The length of the CDR3 is 14 residues. CDR3 sequence reads: CASSSTSGKNIQYF. CDR3 sequence (DNA): TGCGCCAGCAGCTCGACTAGCGGTAAAAACATTCAGTACTTC.

The chain employs TRBV29-1 and TRBJ2-1; TRBD1 agrees at 9 bases. This CDR3 region has 15 residues. From germline, CDR1 is SQVTM and CDR2 ANQGSEA. V shed 5 bases, J shed 9 bases, and the junction held 14 bases outside the gene matches. CDR3 DNA: TGCAGCGTTACTCACCGGGACAGGGCGGTTGGTGAGCAGTTCTTC. Residues: CSVTHRDRAVGEQFF.

This clone occurred once. The chain employs TRBV10-3 and TRBJ2-1; 12 bases map to TRBD2. Per germline, CDR1 ENHRY and CDR2 SYGVKD. V shed 9 bases and J 4 bases; nucleotides not matched to a gene: 4. The CDR3 length is 14 residues. The CDR3, as DNA: TGTGCCATACGAGGACTAGCGGGATACAATGAGCAGTTCTTC. Translated, it gives CAIRGLAGYNEQFF.

This sequence joins TRBV3-1 (or the pseudogene TRBV3-2) and TRBJ1-5, with TRBD1 matching over 8 bases. The CDR3 consists of 15 residues. Germline V lookup: CDR1 LGHDT, CDR2 YNNKEL (reference sequence). J gave up 7 bases and V 1 base, and 6 bases lay outside the gene matches. The CDR3 coding sequence is TGTGCCAGCAGCCAAGGGCAGGGGGCGAGGCAGCCCCAGCATTTT. Protein sequence: CASSQGQGARQPQHF.

This chain joins TRBV7-8 and TRBJ2-5; TRBD1 agrees at 12 bases. This CDR3 is 17 amino acids long. CDR1 and CDR2 from the germline V gene are SGHVS and FQNEAQ. V shed 1 base, J shed 4 bases, and the junction held 7 bases outside the gene matches. The CDR3 nucleotides read TGTGCCAGCAGCTTAGTGTGGGGACAGGGGGCGCGAGAGACCCAGTACTTC. Encoded protein: CASSLVWGQGARETQYF. Supplemented by reference TRBV7-8 and TRBJ2-5, the full variable domain reads GAGVSQSPRYKVAKRGQDVALRCDPISGHVSLFWYQQALGQGPEFLTYFQNEAQLDKSGLPSDRFFAERPEGSVSTLKIQRTQQEDSAVYLCASSLVWGQGARETQYFGPGTRLLVL.

The rearrangement joins TRBV2 to TRBJ2-5, with D unresolved. Trimming left V 7 bases short and J 3 bases short, with 18 bases between. Germline V gives CDR1 SNHLY, CDR2 FYNNEI. This CDR3 is built from 15 residues. In DNA form, the CDR3 reads TGTGCCAGCAAGGGAAACAGCCTAAAAGAAGAGACCCAGTACTTC. Encoded protein: CASKGNSLKEETQYF.

This clone was seen a single time. V usage is TRBV6-4 and J usage is TRBJ2-3, with D unresolved. CDR3 length equals 13 residues. V dropped 2 bases and J dropped 2 bases, with 5 bases sitting between them. Germline assignment: CDR1 MRHNA and CDR2 SNTAGT. The CDR3 spells CASSDTNTDTQYF. The DNA for the CDR3 is TGTGCCAGCAGTGACACTAACACAGATACGCAGTATTTT.

The chain has TRBV9 and TRBJ2-3, with 12 bases lining up with TRBD2. CDR3 length equals 15 residues. Per the germline V gene, CDR1 is SGDLS and CDR2 is YYNGEE. The ends lost 3 bases at V and 3 bases at J; junction bases unmatched: 2. This CDR3 is CASSGTSGKTDTQYF. The CDR3 nucleotides are TGTGCCAGCAGCGGGACTAGCGGGAAAACAGATACGCAGTATTTT.

The V gene is TRBV7-9, the J gene TRBJ1-2; no definite D call. This CDR3 has 15 residues. Germline-derived CDR1 and CDR2 are SEHNR and FQNEAQ (reference sequence). V was shortened by 5 bases and J by 4 bases, with 17 bases between the two germline ends. The CDR3 DNA is TGTGCCAGCAGCCTAAATGCCGCGGCTCTCTATGGCTACACCTTC. This gives the protein CASSLNAAALYGYTF.

The chain recombines TRBV25-1 with TRBJ1-3, with 7 bases identical to TRBD1. The J segment lost 4 bases and the V segment lost 6 bases, leaving 3 bases of the junction unmatched. The CDR3 covers 13 residues. Germline V gene data show CDR1 as MGHDK and CDR2 as SYGVNS. The CDR3 protein is CASRKQGGNTIYF. The CDR3 DNA follows: TGTGCCAGCAGAAAACAGGGGGGAAACACCATATATTTT.